The T cell receptor (beta chain) under discussion was sequenced for a study of T cell repertoires in cytomegalovirus infection. Overall study context: Carrying CMV and the relevant HLA type showed in public TCR beta signatures.

A remark on this clonotype: Antigen specificity is unknown.

The germline gives CDR1 MNHNS, CDR2 SASEGT. This CDR3 comprises 16 residues. V lost 5 bases and J lost 0; bases outside the gene matches: 5. TCRdb independently ran MiXCR on the reads; one entry per CDR3 protein. The data show roughly 310,000 distinct CDR3 sequences, 25% to 35% seen once. The TCR originated in a human donor in good health (CMV status not recorded). Some clones in this sample may be carry-over from other donors' samples. The V gene is TRBV6-1, the J gene TRBJ2-2; 8 bases map to TRBD1. Source: cultured PBMCs, taken from culture after CMV antigen stimulation. The CDR3 loop is CASSTDRDANTGELFF. The CDR3 nucleotides read TGTGCCAGCAGTACGGACAGGGACGCGAACACCGGGGAGCTGTTTTTT.